This T cell receptor (beta chain) was documented in a study of vaccination and CD4 T cells after COVID-19. As for treatment: roughly 11-day PBMC culture with coronavirus spike peptide pools or control peptides (ViraFEST assay). The CDR3 runs to 13 residues. Germline-derived CDR1 and CDR2 are LNHDA and SQIVND (reference sequence). J gave up 5 bases and V 5 bases, and 5 bases lay outside the gene matches. Scientists ran DNA taken from cultured CD4+ T cells through the Oncomine TCR Beta short-read assay for sequencing. TCRdb processed the PCR reads anew with MiXCR; each CDR3 protein has one entry. The sample holds roughly 11,000 distinct CDR3 sequences; approximately 53% are singletons and the top ten take under 40%. Notes on this clonotype: What it recognizes is unknown.

The clonotype originates from a human donor who had recovered from COVID-19. The sample comprised CD4+ T cells from blood, cultured in vitro. The chain is built from TRBV19 and TRBJ1-2; 7 bases match TRBD1. CDR3 coding DNA: TGTGCCAGTAGTTGGGACAGAGAATATGGCTACACCTTC. This gives the protein CASSWDREYGYTF.